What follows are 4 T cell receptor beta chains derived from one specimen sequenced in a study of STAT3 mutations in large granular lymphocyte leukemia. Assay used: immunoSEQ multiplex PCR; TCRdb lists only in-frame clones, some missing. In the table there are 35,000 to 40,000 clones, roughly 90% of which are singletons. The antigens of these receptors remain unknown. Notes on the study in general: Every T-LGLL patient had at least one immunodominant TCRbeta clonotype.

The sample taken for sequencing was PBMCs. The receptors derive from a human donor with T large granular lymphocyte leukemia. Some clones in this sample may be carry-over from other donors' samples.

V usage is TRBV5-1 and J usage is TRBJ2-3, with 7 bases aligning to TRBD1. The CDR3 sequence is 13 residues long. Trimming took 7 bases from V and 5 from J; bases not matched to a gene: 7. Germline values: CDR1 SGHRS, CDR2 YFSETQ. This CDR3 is CASSGQAVDTQYF. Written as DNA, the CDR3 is TGCGCCAGCTCTGGACAGGCCGTAGATACGCAGTATTTT.

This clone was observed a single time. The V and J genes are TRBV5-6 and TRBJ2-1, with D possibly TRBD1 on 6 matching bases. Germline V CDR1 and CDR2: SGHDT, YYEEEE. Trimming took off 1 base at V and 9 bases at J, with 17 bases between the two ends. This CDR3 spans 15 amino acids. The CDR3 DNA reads TGTGCCAGCAGCTTGAGGCAGGGGATTGGGGGTGAGCAGTTCTTC. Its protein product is CASSLRQGIGGEQFF.

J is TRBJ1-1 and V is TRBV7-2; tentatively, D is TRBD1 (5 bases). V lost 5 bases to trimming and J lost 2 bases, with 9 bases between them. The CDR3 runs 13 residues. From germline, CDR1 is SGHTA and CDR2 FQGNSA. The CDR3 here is CASSQDTNTEAFF. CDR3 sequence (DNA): TGTGCCAGCAGCCAGGACACCAACACTGAAGCTTTCTTT.

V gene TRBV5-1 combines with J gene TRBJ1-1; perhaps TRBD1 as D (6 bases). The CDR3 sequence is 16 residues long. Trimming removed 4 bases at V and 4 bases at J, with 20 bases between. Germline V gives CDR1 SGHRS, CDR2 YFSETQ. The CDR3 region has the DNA TGCGCCAGCAGCACCCAGGGGACAAATGCGGGCACTGAAGCTTTCTTT. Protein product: CASSTQGTNAGTEAFF.